Sequencing of this TCR beta chain was carried out in a study of graft-versus-host responses after intestinal transplantation. This CDR3 spans 15 amino acids. J gave up 4 bases and V 5 bases, and 10 bases lay outside the gene matches. The germline V gene encodes CDR1 LNHDA and CDR2 SQIVND (reference sequence). A remark on this clone: No antigen is known for it.

Profiling relied on immunoSEQ multiplex PCR, and the TCRdb table lists in-frame clones only, not all of them. Here the sample spans tens of thousands of clones, just under 95% being singletons. Sequenced material: unstimulated CD8+ T cells sorted from spleen or lymph node cells, taken before intestinal transplant. This chain joins TRBV19 and TRBJ2-7; TRBD1 agrees at 8 bases. The origin of this receptor is a human donor who received an intestinal transplant. CDR3 region: CASSRETGVFYEQYF. CDR3 in DNA: TGTGCCAGTAGTCGCGAGACAGGGGTCTTTTACGAGCAGTACTTC. Together with reference TRBV19 and TRBJ2-7, the CDR3 gives the full variable domain: DGGITQSPKYLFRKEGQNVTLSCEQNLNHDAMYWYRQDPGQGLRLIYYSQIVNDFQKGDIAEGYSVSREKKESFPLTVTSAQKNPTAFYLCASSRETGVFYEQYFGPGTRLTVT.